These 2 T cell receptor beta chains came from one sample sequenced in a study of blood T cell repertoires in COVID-19. TCRdb's copy holds only in-frame clones and misses some; the assay was immunoSEQ multiplex PCR. The data show 180,000 or so clones, approximately 85% seen once. Specimen: peripheral blood. The receptors originated from a human donor with active or convalescent COVID-19. The donor label of this sample is uncertain.

The chain is built from TRBV5-1 and TRBJ2-7; 10 nucleotides agree with TRBD1. This CDR3 contains 15 residues. After removal of 4 bases from V and 1 base from J, the junction contained 5 bases not matched to a gene. CDR1 is SGHRS, CDR2 YFSETQ, per germline. The CDR3 DNA sequence: TGCGCCAGCAGCAACCGGGACAGGGGATCCTACGAGCAGTACTTC. This sequence encodes CASSNRDRGSYEQYF.

The count of this clone is one. The chain combines TRBV10-3 with TRBJ2-3, with TRBD2 matching over 8 bases. There are 15 residues in the CDR3. Per the germline V gene, CDR1 is ENHRY and CDR2 is SYGVKD. After removal of 7 bases from V and 0 bases from J, the junction contained 6 bases not matched to a gene. CDR3 amino acids: CAIMDVAGSTDTQYF. CDR3 nucleotide sequence: TGTGCCATCATGGACGTAGCGGGAAGCACAGATACGCAGTATTTT.